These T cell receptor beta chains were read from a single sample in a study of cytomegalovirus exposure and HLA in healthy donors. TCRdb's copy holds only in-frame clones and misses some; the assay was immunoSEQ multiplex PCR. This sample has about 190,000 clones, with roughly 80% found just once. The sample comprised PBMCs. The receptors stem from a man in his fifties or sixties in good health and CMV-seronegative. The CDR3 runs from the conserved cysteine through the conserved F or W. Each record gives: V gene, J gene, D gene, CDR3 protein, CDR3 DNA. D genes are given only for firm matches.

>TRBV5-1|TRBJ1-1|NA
CASSETGLSRTEAFF
TGCGCCAGCAGCGAAACAGGACTATCTCGGACTGAAGCTTTCTTT
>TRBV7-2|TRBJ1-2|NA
CASSRPAGANTNYGYTF
TGTGCCAGCAGCCGCCCCGCAGGGGCCAACACTAACTATGGCTACACCTTC
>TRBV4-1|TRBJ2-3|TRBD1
CASSHPTGHDRHTQYF
TGCGCCAGCAGCCACCCGACAGGGCACGACAGACATACGCAGTATTTT
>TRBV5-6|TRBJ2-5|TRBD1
CASRYKDRDVEETQYF
TGTGCCAGCAGATATAAAGACAGGGATGTTGAGGAGACCCAGTACTTC
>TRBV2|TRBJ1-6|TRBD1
CASKGTGAHSPLHF
TGTGCCAGCAAGGGAACAGGGGCGCATTCACCCCTCCACTTT
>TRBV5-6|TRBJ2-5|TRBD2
CASTPSGAGTQYF
TGTGCCAGCACCCCCAGCGGGGCAGGTACCCAGTACTTC
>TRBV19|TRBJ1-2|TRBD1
CASTSGTGSYGYTF
TGTGCCAGTACCTCTGGGACAGGGAGCTATGGCTACACCTTC
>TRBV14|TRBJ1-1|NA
CASSQFQVNEAFF
TGTGCCAGCAGCCAGTTCCAGGTCAATGAAGCTTTCTTT
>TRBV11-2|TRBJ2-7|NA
CASSLESYRGEQYF
TGTGCCAGCAGCTTAGAATCCTATCGCGGAGAGCAGTACTTC
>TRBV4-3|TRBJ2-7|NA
CASSQVLGDSIEQYF
TGCGCCAGCAGCCAAGTACTGGGGGACTCTATCGAGCAGTACTTC